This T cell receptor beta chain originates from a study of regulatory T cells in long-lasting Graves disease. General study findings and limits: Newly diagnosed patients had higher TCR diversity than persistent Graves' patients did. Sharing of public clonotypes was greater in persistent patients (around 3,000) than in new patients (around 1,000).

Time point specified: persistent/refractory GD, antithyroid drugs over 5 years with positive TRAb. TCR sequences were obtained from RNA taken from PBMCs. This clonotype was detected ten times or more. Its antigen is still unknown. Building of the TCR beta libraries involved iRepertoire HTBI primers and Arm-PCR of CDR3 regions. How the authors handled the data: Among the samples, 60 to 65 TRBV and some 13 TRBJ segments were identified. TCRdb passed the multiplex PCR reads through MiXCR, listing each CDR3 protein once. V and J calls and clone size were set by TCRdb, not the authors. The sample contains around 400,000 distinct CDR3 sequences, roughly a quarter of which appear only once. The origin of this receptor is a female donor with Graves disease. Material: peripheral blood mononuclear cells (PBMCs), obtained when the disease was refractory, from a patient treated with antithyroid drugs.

The CDR3 DNA sequence: TGTGCCAGCAGGGAGACAGGGGGATCCGACTATGGCTACACCTTC. As protein: CASRETGGSDYGYTF. This chain connects TRBV12-3 or TRBV12-4 to TRBJ1-2, with TRBD1 matching 9 bases. The CDR3 consists of 15 residues. V lost 6 bases to trimming and J lost 3 bases; unmatched junction nucleotides: 8.